Shown below are 7 T cell receptor beta chains from a single sample sequenced in a study of OX40 agonist ivuxolimab in advanced cancers. Sequenced by immunoSEQ multiplex PCR; TCRdb stores in-frame clones only, minus some. The table lists tens of thousands of clones, roughly nine tenths of them singletons. The input for sequencing was CD4+ or CD8+ T cells sorted from blood, taken in a trial of the OX40 agonist ivuxolimab. The receptors come from an adult with an advanced solid tumor such as melanoma, head and neck, liver or kidney cancer.

This chain joins TRBV4-1 and TRBJ2-7, with D maybe TRBD2 (5 bases). Per the germline V gene, CDR1 is MGHRA and CDR2 is YSYEKL. V was trimmed by 0 bases and J by 3 bases, leaving 15 bases between them. This CDR3 is built from 16 residues. This CDR3 reads CASSQESQRSYYEQYF. The CDR3 DNA sequence: TGCGCCAGCAGCCAAGAGTCGCAGCGGAGCTACTACGAGCAGTACTTC.

The rearrangement links TRBV7-6 to TRBJ2-7; no definite D call. CDR1 is SGHVS and CDR2 is FNYEAQ in the germline V gene. The CDR3 runs to 16 residues. Between the trimmed V and J ends, which lost 5 bases and 1 base, there was a span of 18 bases. CDR3 protein: CASSSLTISPSYEQYF. The DNA for the CDR3 is TGTGCCAGCAGCAGCTTAACAATCTCCCCATCCTACGAGCAGTACTTC.

The chain joins TRBV11-2 to TRBJ2-7; TRBD1 aligns across 8 bases. Unmatched junction bases numbered 13, after V lost 10 bases and J lost 2 bases. The CDR3 has 15 residues. Germline V gives CDR1 SGHAT, CDR2 FQNNGV. CDR3 nucleotide sequence: TGTGCCACGTCGACAGGGGCGAATCCGACCTACGAGCAGTACTTC. It specifies CATSTGANPTYEQYF.

The chain uses TRBV5-6 and TRBJ1-5; no clear D gene. Germline V gene lookup returns CDR1 SGHDT and CDR2 YYEEEE. With 0 bases removed from V and 4 bases from J, the gap between germline ends came to 2 bases. The CDR3 loop spans 12 amino acids. CDR3 loop: CASSLGNQPQHF. The CDR3 DNA sequence: TGTGCCAGCAGCTTGGGGAATCAGCCCCAGCATTTT.

V is TRBV27 and J is TRBJ2-7, with 14 positions matching TRBD2. J was trimmed by 2 bases and V by 2 bases; bases with no gene match: 17. The germline gives CDR1 MNHEY, CDR2 SMNVEV (reference sequence). The CDR3 runs to 21 residues. The CDR3 DNA reads as TGTGCCAGCAGTTTAGACCCCCAGGGACTAGCGGGAGTCGATCGCGCCTACGAGCAGTACTTC. This encodes CASSLDPQGLAGVDRAYEQYF.

The chain joins TRBV6-1 to TRBJ1-3; tentatively, D is TRBD1 (5 bases). Trimming stripped 4 bases from V and 2 bases from J, with 12 bases between. Germline V CDR1 and CDR2: MNHNS, SASEGT. CDR3 length: 15 amino acids. The CDR3 DNA follows: TGTGCCAGCAGTGCCGGGACCCTTACTGGAAACACCATATATTTT. Amino acid sequence: CASSAGTLTGNTIYF.

The chain employs TRBV7-6 and TRBJ2-3; the match to TRBD1 covers 7 bases. CDR3 length: 17 amino acids. Unmatched junction bases numbered 13, after V lost 7 bases and J lost 0 bases. The germline V gene has CDR1 SGHVS and CDR2 FNYEAQ. The CDR3 region is CASNSGTALASTDTQYF. The CDR3 DNA is TGTGCCAGCAACTCCGGGACAGCCCTAGCTAGCACAGATACGCAGTATTTT.